Listed below are T cell receptor beta chains from one sample, sequenced in a study of T cells in Graves' hyperthyroidism and ophthalmopathy. TCRdb used MiXCR to reprocess the multiplex PCR reads, holding one entry per CDR3 protein. In the table there are hundreds of thousands of distinct CDR3 sequences, 38% of which are singletons. Sequences were obtained from blood. Receptors were obtained from a man between 18 and 35 years old with Graves' hyperthyroidism. The CDR3 runs from the conserved cysteine through the conserved F or W. Fields, in order: clone size, J gene, V gene, D gene, CDR3 DNA, CDR3 protein. D genes are given only for firm matches. Clone size is shown for a subset of rows, as once, few, many or a class of expanded clone.

size: few
J: TRBJ2-5
V: TRBV20-1
D: TRBD2
DNA: TGCAGTGCTATGACCGGGGGGATAGCGGGGTCCCAAGAGACCCAGTACTTC
CDR3: CSAMTGGIAGSQETQYF

size: few
J: TRBJ1-4
V: TRBV4-1
D: NA
DNA: TGCGCCAGCAGCCAACCCTTGACAGGACCAGAAAAACTGTTTTTT
CDR3: CASSQPLTGPEKLFF

size: many
J: TRBJ1-1
V: TRBV24-1
D: TRBD1
DNA: TGTGCCACCAGTGATTCGACAGGGATGGAAGCTTTCTTT
CDR3: CATSDSTGMEAFF

size: once
J: TRBJ2-2
V: TRBV7-6
D: TRBD1
DNA: TGTGCCAGCAGCTCGGGACAGTTGAACACCGGGGAGCTGTTTTTT
CDR3: CASSSGQLNTGELFF

size: many
J: TRBJ1-1
V: TRBV29-1
D: TRBD1
DNA: TGCAGCGTTATTCAATCAGGGGGCTTAAGTGAAGCTTTCTTT
CDR3: CSVIQSGGLSEAFF

size: NA
J: TRBJ2-7
V: TRBV6-6
D: NA
DNA: TGTGCCAGCAACGGATGGCAGTACGAGCAGTACTTC
CDR3: CASNGWQYEQYF

size: many
J: TRBJ2-5
V: TRBV20-1
D: TRBD2
DNA: TGCAGTGCTAGACTAGCGGTTGCCTCCGAGACCCAGTACTTC
CDR3: CSARLAVASETQYF

size: NA
J: TRBJ2-5
V: TRBV7-2
D: TRBD2
DNA: TGTGCCAGCAGCTTAGAGTCTAGCGGCCAAGAGACCCAGTACTTC
CDR3: CASSLESSGQETQYF

size: few
J: TRBJ2-7
V: TRBV5-1
D: NA
DNA: TGCGCCAGCAGCCCCGTTCCTAGCTACGAGCAGTACTTC
CDR3: CASSPVPSYEQYF

size: NA
J: TRBJ2-5
V: TRBV4-3
D: NA
DNA: TGCGCCAGCAGCCACTCCTGGGCAGGCGGCGAGACCCAGTACTTC
CDR3: CASSHSWAGGETQYF

size: NA
J: TRBJ2-2
V: TRBV19
D: TRBD2
DNA: TGTGCCAGTAGTATGGGGACTAGCGGTCCCGGGGAGCTGTTTTTT
CDR3: CASSMGTSGPGELFF

size: NA
J: TRBJ1-1
V: TRBV6-5
D: NA
DNA: TGTGCCAGCAGTTACGGTGGCCCGAACTCTGAAGCTTTCTTT
CDR3: CASSYGGPNSEAFF

size: few
J: TRBJ1-2
V: TRBV7-2
D: NA
DNA: TGTGCCAGCAGCTCCGGGGCCGGGAACTATGGCTACACCTTC
CDR3: CASSSGAGNYGYTF

size: NA
J: TRBJ1-5
V: TRBV6-6
D: TRBD1
DNA: TGTGCCAGCAGTTACTCGAAGGGGGCGAATCAGCCCCAGCATTTT
CDR3: CASSYSKGANQPQHF

size: many
J: TRBJ1-5
V: TRBV15
D: TRBD1
DNA: TGTGCCACCAGGAGGGGACAGGGAGGTCAGCCCCAGCATTTT
CDR3: CATRRGQGGQPQHF

size: many
J: TRBJ2-7
V: TRBV10-3
D: NA
DNA: TGTGCCATCAGTGAGGGCGGCAGGATGACCTACGAGCAGTACTTC
CDR3: CAISEGGRMTYEQYF

size: NA
J: TRBJ1-2
V: TRBV13
D: NA
DNA: TGTGCCAGTGGAGTCCTTAACTATGGCTACACCTTC
CDR3: CASGVLNYGYTF

size: few
J: TRBJ1-5
V: TRBV6-5
D: NA
DNA: TGTGCCAGCAGCCGGGCGAATAATCAGCCCCAGCATTTT
CDR3: CASSRANNQPQHF

size: NA
J: TRBJ1-2
V: TRBV6-4
D: NA
DNA: TGTGCCAGCAGTGACTCGGGCACTCCCTATGGCTACACCTTC
CDR3: CASSDSGTPYGYTF

size: NA
J: TRBJ2-5
V: TRBV7-9
D: TRBD1
DNA: TGTGCCAGCAGCTTAGGGGCCGGGACAGGCCACCAAGAGACCCAGTACTTC
CDR3: CASSLGAGTGHQETQYF

size: few
J: TRBJ1-1
V: TRBV6-5
D: NA
DNA: TGTGCCAGCATCCACGACAGAGGGGCTTTCTTT
CDR3: CASIHDRGAFF

size: few
J: TRBJ2-6
V: TRBV11-2
D: NA
DNA: TGTGCCAGCAGCTTAGGGGGTTCGAGTGGACATAGACTGTCTGGGGCCAACGTCCTGACTTTC
CDR3: CASSLGGSSGHRLSGANVLTF

size: many
J: TRBJ1-2
V: TRBV7-9
D: NA
DNA: TGCGCCAGCAGCCCCGCTGGGGACTATGGCTACACCTTC
CDR3: CASSPAGDYGYTF

size: NA
J: TRBJ2-3
V: TRBV7-8
D: NA
DNA: TGTGCCAGCAGCTTCTCTAGGACAGATACGCAGTATTTT
CDR3: CASSFSRTDTQYF

size: few
J: TRBJ2-7
V: TRBV7-9
D: NA
DNA: TGTGCCAGCAGCCGGACGGGGGCTGCCGGGCAGTACTTC
CDR3: CASSRTGAAGQYF

size: NA
J: TRBJ1-5
V: TRBV2
D: TRBD1
DNA: TGTGCCAGCAGTGAACAGGGGGGCAATCAGCACCGGCATTTT
CDR3: CASSEQGGNQHRHF

size: NA
J: TRBJ2-1
V: TRBV2
D: NA
DNA: TGTGCCAGCAGTGGGGTGGGACTGTACGATGAGCAGTTCTTC
CDR3: CASSGVGLYDEQFF

size: many
J: TRBJ2-5
V: TRBV2
D: TRBD1
DNA: TGTGCCAGCCCGAGGGACAGCCACCAAGAGACCCAGTACTTC
CDR3: CASPRDSHQETQYF

size: NA
J: TRBJ1-2
V: TRBV11-1
D: NA
DNA: TGTGCCAGCAGCGCCTACGGAGACGGGCAGGCTAACTATGGCTACACCTTC
CDR3: CASSAYGDGQANYGYTF

size: few
J: TRBJ2-2
V: TRBV7-9
D: NA
DNA: TGTGCCAGCAGCTTCAGAGGCCAGGGCCCCGGGGAGCTGTTTTTT
CDR3: CASSFRGQGPGELFF

size: few
J: TRBJ1-6
V: TRBV5-5
D: NA
DNA: TGTGCCAGCAGCTTTTCGACAGGAGGAAATTCACCCCTCCACTTT
CDR3: CASSFSTGGNSPLHF

size: few
J: TRBJ1-3
V: TRBV20-1
D: NA
DNA: TGCAGTGCTATCCTTTCGGGTGGCGGAAACACCATATATTTT
CDR3: CSAILSGGGNTIYF

size: NA
J: TRBJ1-3
V: TRBV7-9
D: TRBD1
DNA: TGTGCCATCCAAAAGCAGGGGGCTTCTGGAAACACCATATATTTT
CDR3: CAIQKQGASGNTIYF

size: NA
J: TRBJ2-7
V: TRBV7-2
D: NA
DNA: TGTGCCAGCAGCCCGGGGTCCTACGGGCAGTACTTC
CDR3: CASSPGSYGQYF

size: NA
J: TRBJ1-1
V: TRBV29-1
D: TRBD1
DNA: TGCAGCGTTGAAGTTGAAGGGGGCCGACCTGAAGCTTTCTTT
CDR3: CSVEVEGGRPEAFF

size: few
J: TRBJ1-4
V: TRBV14
D: NA
DNA: TGTGCCAGCAGTCCTCGAGGGCTACTAAATGAAAAACTGTTTTTT
CDR3: CASSPRGLLNEKLFF

size: many
J: TRBJ2-2
V: TRBV7-8
D: TRBD2
DNA: TGTGCCAGCAGCTCCGGACTAGCGGCCGGGGAGCTGTTTTTT
CDR3: CASSSGLAAGELFF

size: few
J: TRBJ2-7
V: TRBV11-2
D: NA
DNA: TGTGCCAGCAGCTTAGAAGCTGCCCTCTACGAGCAGTACTTC
CDR3: CASSLEAALYEQYF

size: NA
J: TRBJ1-2
V: TRBV2
D: NA
DNA: TGTGCCAGCAGTGAAACCCTCAACACGGGGCTTAGTGGCTACACCTTC
CDR3: CASSETLNTGLSGYTF

size: many
J: TRBJ2-5
V: TRBV9
D: TRBD2
DNA: TGTGCCAGCAGCGCTCTAGCGGGGGGAGAGACCCAGTACTTC
CDR3: CASSALAGGETQYF

size: NA
J: TRBJ1-5
V: TRBV7-9
D: NA
DNA: TGTGCCAGCAGCCAAGATGGGGGGCTATCCTACGAGCATTTT
CDR3: CASSQDGGLSYEHF

size: NA
J: TRBJ1-1
V: TRBV20-1
D: NA
DNA: TGCAGTGCTAGGGGCCCACAGGGAGCTTTCTTT
CDR3: CSARGPQGAFF

size: NA
J: TRBJ2-7
V: TRBV12-3/TRBV12-4
D: NA
DNA: TGTGCCAGCGGGGAAAACGACAGCTACGAGCAGTACTTC
CDR3: CASGENDSYEQYF

size: NA
J: TRBJ1-3
V: TRBV7-8
D: NA
DNA: TGTGCCAGCAGCCCTCTGCGGACCTTAGCGGGAAACACCATATATTTT
CDR3: CASSPLRTLAGNTIYF

size: NA
J: TRBJ1-3
V: TRBV25-1
D: NA
DNA: TGTGCCAGCGGAGGAGGGAGACGCTCTGGAAACACCATATATTTT
CDR3: CASGGGRRSGNTIYF

size: NA
J: TRBJ2-7
V: TRBV14
D: NA
DNA: TGTGCCAGCCGAGGGGGGCGGGGGATTTCCTACGAGCAGTACTTC
CDR3: CASRGGRGISYEQYF

size: NA
J: TRBJ1-1
V: TRBV15
D: NA
DNA: TGTGCCACCAGCAGAGATAGGCGTGCCGGAGCTTTCTTT
CDR3: CATSRDRRAGAFF

size: NA
J: TRBJ1-3
V: TRBV15
D: NA
DNA: TGTGCCACCAGCAGAGATGGAGGAAACACCATATATTTT
CDR3: CATSRDGGNTIYF

size: NA
J: TRBJ1-1
V: TRBV10-3
D: NA
DNA: TGTGCCATCAGTGAGAAGGGGGGAGGGAACACTGAAGCTTTCTTT
CDR3: CAISEKGGGNTEAFF

size: few
J: TRBJ2-5
V: TRBV5-5
D: NA
DNA: TGTGCCAGCAGCTTGTCTGGGCACGAGACCCAGTACTTC
CDR3: CASSLSGHETQYF